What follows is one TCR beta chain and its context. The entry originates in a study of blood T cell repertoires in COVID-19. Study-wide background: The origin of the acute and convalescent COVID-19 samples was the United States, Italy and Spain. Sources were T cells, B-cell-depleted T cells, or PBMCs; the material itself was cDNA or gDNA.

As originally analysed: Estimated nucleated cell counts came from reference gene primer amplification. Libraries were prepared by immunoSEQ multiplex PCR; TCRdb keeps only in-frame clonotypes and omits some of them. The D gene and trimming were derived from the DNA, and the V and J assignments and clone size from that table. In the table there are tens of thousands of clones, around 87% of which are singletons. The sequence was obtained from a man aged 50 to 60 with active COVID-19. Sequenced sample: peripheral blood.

CDR3 sequence: CASSLGTTNYEQYF. The CDR3 DNA reads TGTGCCAGCAGCTTAGGGACAACGAACTACGAGCAGTACTTC. The chain joins TRBV7-8 to TRBJ2-7; TRBD1 is a possible D gene (5 bases). The CDR3 consists of 14 residues. Germline CDR1 reads SGHVS; CDR2 reads FQNEAQ. Trimming took off 1 base at V and 3 bases at J, with 10 bases between the two ends.